What follows are 32 T cell receptor beta chains derived from one specimen sequenced in a study of cytomegalovirus exposure and HLA in healthy donors. The PCR made use of 60 Vbeta and 13 Jbeta primers. The assay was immunoSEQ multiplex PCR, and TCRdb's table has in-frame clones only and misses some. The sample holds some 140,000 clones, about four fifths seen once. The sequenced sample was PBMCs. Receptor source: a male donor in good health and CMV-seronegative.

Comments on this clone: Distinct nucleotide sequences in the sample also encode this CDR3. The V call is TRBV18, the J call TRBJ1-6, with 7 bases that match TRBD1. Germline-derived CDR1 and CDR2 are KGHSH and LQKENI. This CDR3 contains 15 residues. The junction had 9 bases not matched to a gene; V was cut back by 6 bases and J by 7 bases. CDR3 residues: CASSLGGTANSPLHF. For the CDR3, the DNA is TGTGCCAGCTCTCTAGGCGGGACAGCGAATTCACCCCTCCACTTT.

The chain carries TRBV7-3 and TRBJ1-6; 9 positions match TRBD1. CDR1 is SGHTA, CDR2 FQGTGA, per germline. The CDR3 is made up of 15 amino acids. J was trimmed by 9 bases and V by 4 bases; bases with no gene match: 7. CDR3 loop: CASSYGQGQGSPLHF. The DNA for the CDR3 is TGTGCCAGCAGCTATGGACAGGGGCAGGGTTCACCCCTCCACTTT.

The chain uses TRBV4-1 and TRBJ2-5; 9 bases agree with TRBD1. The J call may be incorrect, as the DNA end agrees better with TRBJ2-7. Germline V gene sequence: CDR1 MGHRA, CDR2 YSYEKL. CDR3 length: 16 amino acids. In nucleotides, the CDR3 is TGCGCCAGCAGCCAAAGGGTTGACAGGGGGGTCTACGAGCAGTACTTC. It is translated as CASSQRVDRGVYEQYF.

This chain joins TRBV5-1 and TRBJ1-6; D is possibly TRBD1 (5 bases). CDR3 length equals 16 residues. The germline V gene has CDR1 SGHRS and CDR2 YFSETQ. The V end was cut by 3 bases, the J end by 1 base, with 11 bases between. CDR3 region: CASSSSGGSYNSPLHF. The DNA of the CDR3 is TGCGCCAGCAGCTCCTCTGGGGGGTCCTATAATTCACCCCTCCACTTT.

The chain has TRBV5-4 and TRBJ2-5, with a tentative D call TRBD1 (7 bases). Between the trimmed V and J ends, which lost 9 bases and 5 bases, there was a span of 20 bases. The CDR3 has 14 amino acids. CDR1 SGHNT and CDR2 YYREEE come from the germline V gene (reference sequence). The CDR3 DNA reads as TGTGCCACCCACCAGGGGGGCAGGGACGAGACCCAGTACTTC. Residues: CATHQGGRDETQYF.

The chain carries TRBV5-1 and TRBJ1-1, with D unresolved. Per the germline V gene, CDR1 is SGHRS and CDR2 is YFSETQ. Trimming cost V 1 base and J 0 bases, with 7 bases left between them. This CDR3 comprises 14 residues. For the CDR3, the DNA is TGCGCCAGCAGCTTGTCCGTTCTGAACACTGAAGCTTTCTTT. Translated: CASSLSVLNTEAFF.

CDR3 DNA sequence: TGTGCCAGCAGTGAGGCGACTCTCGGCTACACCTTC. Protein sequence: CASSEATLGYTF. This rearrangement joins TRBV2 to TRBJ1-2; D not resolved. Trimming took 3 bases from V and 8 from J, leaving 10 bases between them. The CDR3 spans 12 residues. Germline-derived CDR1 and CDR2 are SNHLY and FYNNEI.

This clone was recorded once. The chain uses TRBV30 and TRBJ1-2, with 9 nucleotides matching TRBD1. V gave up 0 bases and J gave up 4 bases; unmatched junction bases: 6. This CDR3 has 15 residues. Germline lookup yields CDR1 GTSNPN and CDR2 SVGIG (reference sequence). The CDR3 protein is CAWSVQGAQGYGYTF. For the CDR3, the DNA is TGTGCCTGGAGTGTACAGGGGGCGCAGGGCTATGGCTACACCTTC.

The V gene is TRBV7-2, the J gene TRBJ2-7; D is uncertain. Trimming stripped 5 bases from V and 1 base from J, with 9 bases between. In germline, CDR1 is SGHTA, CDR2 FQGNSA. The CDR3 extends over 13 amino acids. The CDR3 sequence is CASSPPPSYEQYF. The CDR3 DNA follows: TGTGCCAGCAGCCCCCCCCCGTCCTACGAGCAGTACTTC.

The rearrangement uses TRBV4-3 and TRBJ1-1; D is undetermined. The germline V gene encodes CDR1 LGHNA and CDR2 YSLEER. The CDR3 sequence is 15 residues long. The germline V and J ends were trimmed by 0 bases and 4 bases, with 12 bases remaining between them. The CDR3 region is CASSQEIHTPTEAFF. The CDR3 DNA is TGCGCCAGCAGCCAAGAAATACACACCCCCACTGAAGCTTTCTTT.

The chain is built from TRBV30 and TRBJ2-1; 11 bases are a match to TRBD2. The V segment lost 5 bases and the J segment 9 bases; nucleotides outside the gene matches: 12. The CDR3 has 15 residues. The germline V gene has CDR1 GTSNPN and CDR2 SVGIG (reference sequence). The chain's CDR3 is CAWALSGGAVGEQFF. The CDR3 DNA reads as TGTGCCTGGGCTCTTAGCGGGGGGGCCGTCGGTGAGCAGTTCTTC.

The CDR3 bases are TGCGCCAGCAGCCAAGACACGGGGAATTACGCGTTCTTC. Translation: CASSQDTGNYAFF. The rearrangement uses TRBV4-3 and TRBJ2-1; weak D call: TRBD2 (5 bases). The CDR3 consists of 13 residues. Per germline, CDR1 LGHNA and CDR2 YSLEER. The V end was cut by 0 bases, the J end by 15 bases, with 15 bases between.

V is TRBV6-1 and J is TRBJ1-1; 9 nucleotides line up with TRBD1. Germline values: CDR1 MNHNS, CDR2 SASEGT. V trimming: 3 bases; J trimming: 8 bases; junction bases outside the gene matches: 10. This CDR3 is 15 amino acids long. CDR3: CASSDKTGGAAEAFF. Written as DNA, the CDR3 is TGTGCCAGCAGTGACAAAACAGGGGGCGCGGCCGAAGCTTTCTTT.

The genes are TRBV7-2 and TRBJ2-7, with 12 bases matching TRBD1. Germline V gene data show CDR1 as SGHTA and CDR2 as FQGNSA. The CDR3 has 15 amino acids. Germline trimming cut 4 bases from V and 7 bases from J; bases unmatched to any gene: 8. The CDR3 DNA is TGTGCCAGCAGCTCTAGGGGACAGGGGGCCCGGGAGCAGTACTTC. This gives the protein CASSSRGQGAREQYF.

V is TRBV5-4 and J is TRBJ1-3; D remains unclear. The V end lost 2 bases, the J end lost 0 bases, and 9 bases lay between the germline ends. Germline values: CDR1 SGHNT, CDR2 YYREEE (reference sequence). The CDR3 contains 15 residues. CDR3 sequence (DNA): TGTGCCAGCAGCTTAACGGGGAACTCTGGAAACACCATATATTTT. Translating gives CASSLTGNSGNTIYF.

The chain links TRBV5-4 to TRBJ2-5; 15 nucleotides match TRBD2. Germline values: CDR1 SGHNT, CDR2 YYREEE (reference sequence). The CDR3 spans 16 residues. Trimming removed 3 bases from V and 5 bases from J; junction bases left unmatched: 5. This chain's CDR3 is CASSSRTSGGAETQYF. The CDR3, as DNA: TGTGCCAGCAGCTCCCGGACTAGCGGGGGGGCCGAGACCCAGTACTTC.

The chain employs TRBV5-6 and TRBJ1-5; TRBD1 aligns across 9 bases. The germline V gene has CDR1 SGHDT and CDR2 YYEEEE. V trimming: 2 bases; J trimming: 9 bases; junction bases outside the gene matches: 9. The CDR3 extends over 15 amino acids. DNA of the CDR3: TGTGCCAGCAGCTTTACCGGGACAGGGCCTTTGCCCCAGCATTTT. Amino acids: CASSFTGTGPLPQHF.

The chain links TRBV10-3 to TRBJ1-1; perhaps TRBD1 as D (6 bases). Trimming took off 10 bases at V and 1 base at J, with 13 bases between the two ends. Germline CDR1 ENHRY, CDR2 SYGVKD. CDR3 size: 13 residues. CDR3 loop: CATEGGSNTEAFF. The CDR3, as DNA: TGTGCCACCGAGGGGGGGTCGAACACTGAAGCTTTCTTT.

The chain is built from TRBV6-5 and TRBJ1-1; a possible D gene is TRBD1 (5 bases). Trimming removed 5 bases from V and 14 bases from J, with 21 bases in between. The length of the CDR3 is 13 residues. CDR1 MNHEY and CDR2 SVGAGI come from the germline V gene. In DNA, the CDR3 is TGTGCCAGCAGTAGGGACGGGGGAAGTGGGGAGTTCTTT. Translating gives CASSRDGGSGEFF.

This clone was seen a few times. The rearrangement uses TRBV10-3 and TRBJ2-3; D unresolved. Germline V gene lookup returns CDR1 ENHRY and CDR2 SYGVKD. CDR3 length: 13 amino acids. The V gene lost 3 bases and the J gene lost 1 base, with 5 bases spanning the gap. CDR3 DNA: TGTGCCATCAGTGAAGAGGGCACAGATACGCAGTATTTT. Amino acids: CAISEEGTDTQYF.

This clone has more than one count but fewer than ten. This chain links TRBV2 with TRBJ2-7; 15 nucleotides agree with TRBD2. Germline V gene data show CDR1 as SNHLY and CDR2 as FYNNEI. This CDR3 contains 17 residues. The J segment lost 0 bases and the V segment lost 5 bases, leaving 5 bases of the junction unmatched. CDR3 sequence reads: CASSRGLAGGISYEQYF. The CDR3 coding sequence is TGTGCCAGCAGTAGAGGACTAGCGGGGGGGATCTCCTACGAGCAGTACTTC.

This clone was seen only once. V gene TRBV6-5 combines with J gene TRBJ1-3; tentatively, D is TRBD1 (5 bases). CDR3 length: 14 amino acids. Trimming cost V 6 bases and J 4 bases, with 13 bases left between them. CDR1 is MNHEY, CDR2 SVGAGI, per germline. Written as DNA, the CDR3 is TGTGCCAGCAGCCCTCTAGGGGAAGGAAACACCATATATTTT. Its translation is CASSPLGEGNTIYF.

The chain carries TRBV15 and TRBJ2-7, with 8 bases aligning to TRBD1. This CDR3 has 14 amino acids. V lost 3 bases and J lost 3; bases outside the gene matches: 4. Germline loops: CDR1 LNHNV, CDR2 YYDKDF (reference sequence). The CDR3, as DNA: TGTGCCACCAGCAGGGACAGGGATAGCTACGAGCAGTACTTC. This sequence encodes CATSRDRDSYEQYF.

This chain joins TRBV7-2 and TRBJ1-2; the D gene is possibly TRBD1 (6 bases). Germline CDR1 SGHTA, CDR2 FQGNSA. Trimming removed 5 bases from V and 4 bases from J, with 17 bases in between. CDR3 length: 15 amino acids. CDR3 in amino acids: CASSPSTGTSYGYTF. DNA of the CDR3: TGTGCCAGCAGCCCATCAACCGGGACAAGCTATGGCTACACCTTC. The full variable domain, its missing parts supplied by reference TRBV7-2 and TRBJ1-2, is GAGVSQSPSNKVTEKGKDVELRCDPISGHTALYWYRQSLGQGLEFLIYFQGNSAPDKSGLPSDRFSAERTGGSVSTLTIQRTQQEDSAVYLCASSPSTGTSYGYTFGSGTRLTVV.

CDR3 nucleotides: TGTGCCAGCAGCTCCCAGGGAGGCACCTACGAGCAGTACTTC. It is translated as CASSSQGGTYEQYF. The chain employs TRBV6-6 and TRBJ2-7; maybe TRBD2 (6 bases). Trimming left V 6 bases short and J 2 bases short, with 14 bases between. There are 14 residues in the CDR3. Germline lookup yields CDR1 MNHNY and CDR2 SVGAGI (reference sequence).

CDR3: CASSGGTAQNYGYTF. The CDR3 DNA is TGTGCCAGCAGTGGAGGGACAGCTCAAAACTATGGCTACACCTTC. This sequence joins TRBV6-1 and TRBJ1-2; 7 bases align to TRBD1. Losses at the gene ends were 4 bases for V and 2 bases for J; bases not matched to a gene: 7. Germline CDR1 MNHNS, CDR2 SASEGT. CDR3 length: 15 amino acids.

The CDR3 DNA reads as TGTGCCAGCAGCAGTAGCGGGGGCCCTTACAATGAGCAGTTCTTC. Its translation: CASSSSGGPYNEQFF. The J gene is TRBJ2-1, the V gene TRBV5-4; TRBD2 matches 9 bases. CDR3 length: 15 amino acids. J lost 4 bases, V lost 4 bases, and 6 bases had no gene match. Per the germline V gene, CDR1 is SGHNT and CDR2 is YYREEE (reference sequence). Variable domain in full (rest from reference TRBV5-4 and TRBJ2-1): ETGVTQSPTHLIKTRGQQVTLRCSSQSGHNTVSWYQQALGQGPQFIFQYYREEENGRGNFPPRFSGLQFPNYSSELNVNALELDDSALYLCASSSSGGPYNEQFFGPGTRLTVL.

V gene TRBV7-9 combines with J gene TRBJ2-7, with a tentative D call TRBD2 (7 bases). The CDR3 covers 15 residues. CDR1 is SEHNR, CDR2 FQNEAQ, per germline (reference sequence). Trimming took off 5 bases at V and 2 bases at J, with 16 bases between the two ends. CDR3 sequence reads: CASSVERDTTYEQYF. The CDR3 nucleotides read TGTGCCAGCAGCGTGGAGCGGGACACCACCTACGAGCAGTACTTC.

This chain uses TRBV7-6 with TRBJ2-5; TRBD1 agrees at 7 bases. The J call may be in error: the DNA end matches TRBJ2-7 better. CDR3 length equals 12 residues. From germline, CDR1 is SGHVS and CDR2 FNYEAQ. The DNA for the CDR3 is TGTGCCAGCAGCCTACAGGGGTACGAGCAGTACTTC. It translates to CASSLQGYEQYF.

The J gene is TRBJ1-2, the V gene TRBV5-1, with TRBD1 matching 10 bases. CDR3 length equals 15 residues. Germline CDR1 is SGHRS and CDR2 is YFSETQ. Unmatched junction bases numbered 5, after V lost 4 bases and J lost 2 bases. CDR3 sequence: CASSTGQGLNYGYTF. The CDR3 DNA reads TGCGCCAGCAGCACGGGACAGGGGCTAAACTATGGCTACACCTTC. The whole variable domain, remainder taken from reference TRBV5-1 and TRBJ1-2, is KAGVTQTPRYLIKTRGQQVTLSCSPISGHRSVSWYQQTPGQGLQFLFEYFSETQRNKGNFPGRFSGRQFSNSRSEMNVSTLELGDSALYLCASSTGQGLNYGYTFGSGTRLTVV.

This clone was recorded once. The genes are TRBV11-2 and TRBJ1-4; D unclear. The germline V gene has CDR1 SGHAT and CDR2 FQNNGV. This CDR3 is built from 14 residues. The V end lost 3 bases, the J end lost 6 bases, and 11 bases lay between the germline ends. The DNA of the CDR3 is TGTGCCAGCAGCTTTAACACGGCGGATGAAAAACTGTTTTTT. It encodes CASSFNTADEKLFF.

The sample holds one count of this clone. V usage is TRBV4-1 and J usage is TRBJ1-5; 8 bases are shared with TRBD1. The CDR3 spans 17 residues. CDR1 is MGHRA and CDR2 is YSYEKL in the germline V gene. The ends lost 4 bases at V and 1 base at J; junction bases unmatched: 9. The CDR3 reads CASSRGQGLRSNQPQHF. The CDR3, as DNA: TGCGCCAGCAGCCGCGGACAGGGCTTACGGAGCAATCAGCCCCAGCATTTT.